The T cell receptor (beta chain) under discussion was sequenced for a study of early T cells in non-severe SARS-CoV-2 infection. Across the whole study: Unsorted whole blood bulk RNA was sequenced, with unpaired chains.

There are a few counts of this clonotype. CDR1 is KGHSH and CDR2 is LQKENI in the germline V gene. The CDR3 runs 13 residues. Trimming removed 1 base at V and 7 bases at J, with 8 bases between. cDNA molecules, individually, were tagged with unique molecular identifiers. TCRdb analysed the 5' RACE reads with MiXCR anew, one entry per CDR3 protein. This table holds about 56,000 distinct CDR3 sequences, roughly 15% found once. The genes are TRBV18 and TRBJ2-1; the D is unclear. This specimen was whole blood, taken at baseline. The receptor was derived from an adult who was a healthcare worker with PCR-confirmed SARS-CoV-2 infection or an uninfected control (not recorded which). The CDR3 sequence: CASSPLLQNEQFF. The CDR3 DNA reads TGTGCCAGCTCACCACTTTTACAAAATGAGCAGTTCTTC.